One sample yielded the 22 T cell receptor beta chains listed below, sequenced in a study of T cell responses to AZD1222 COVID-19 vaccine. Data came from immunoSEQ multiplex PCR; TCRdb stores just in-frame clones and leaves some out. Among about 100,000 clones, just under 90% were seen once, and the ten largest hold about a sixth. Material: peripheral blood, obtained on day 0 of AZD1222 vaccination. Receptors were obtained from an adult in good health.

The chain combines TRBV4-3 with TRBJ2-2; maybe TRBD1 (5 bases). The CDR3 spans 16 residues. Trimming took 0 bases from V and 0 from J, leaving 8 bases between them. The V gene's germline CDR1 is LGHNA and CDR2 YSLEER. CDR3 in amino acids: CASSQEVRANTGELFF. For the CDR3, the DNA is TGCGCCAGCAGCCAAGAGGTCAGGGCGAACACCGGGGAGCTGTTTTTT.

V gene TRBV19 combines with J gene TRBJ1-1, with D unclear. The CDR3 extends over 13 amino acids. Trimming removed 9 bases at V and 5 bases at J, with 16 bases between. The germline V gene encodes CDR1 LNHDA and CDR2 SQIVND (reference sequence). The CDR3: CASTRESRTEAFF. The CDR3 DNA follows: TGTGCCAGCACCCGGGAATCCCGGACTGAAGCTTTCTTT.

The chain couples TRBV19 to TRBJ1-1; unclear D gene. The CDR3 length is 13 residues. Trimming removed 3 bases from V and 4 bases from J, with 9 bases in between. Germline CDR1 reads LNHDA; CDR2 reads SQIVND (reference sequence). The DNA of the CDR3 is TGTGCCAGTAGTATGAAGGTTCCCACTGAAGCTTTCTTT. As protein: CASSMKVPTEAFF.

There are a few counts of this clone. This chain uses TRBV5-1 with TRBJ1-3; 9 bases map to TRBD1. Germline-derived CDR1 and CDR2 are SGHRS and YFSETQ. J lost 0 bases, V lost 2 bases, and 6 bases had no gene match. This CDR3 contains 17 residues. The CDR3 DNA follows: TGCGCCAGCAGCTTACAGGGGGCTCTTACCTCTGGAAACACCATATATTTT. It specifies CASSLQGALTSGNTIYF.

This chain links TRBV4-1 with TRBJ1-1; 11 positions match TRBD1. Germline V gene data show CDR1 as MGHRA and CDR2 as YSYEKL. This CDR3 region has 13 residues. After removal of 5 bases from V and 8 bases from J, the junction contained 4 bases not matched to a gene. The CDR3 sequence: CASSADRGREAFF. The CDR3 DNA is TGCGCCAGCAGCGCGGACAGGGGGCGGGAAGCTTTCTTT.

This chain connects TRBV4-3 to TRBJ1-1; D unresolved. Germline-derived CDR1 and CDR2 are LGHNA and YSLEER. Between the trimmed V and J ends, which lost 1 base and 2 bases, there was a span of 11 bases. The CDR3 runs 15 residues. The CDR3 nucleotides are TGCGCCAGCAGCCAAGGGCCTGTAGGAAACACTGAAGCTTTCTTT. This codes for CASSQGPVGNTEAFF.

This chain uses TRBV5-3 with TRBJ1-1; possible D gene TRBD1, 5 bases. TRBV5-3 is filed as an ORF, its function uncertain. This CDR3 comprises 13 residues. V was shortened by 2 bases and J by 3 bases, with 8 bases between the two germline ends. The CDR3 loop is CARSFRGDTEAFF. The CDR3 nucleotides are TGTGCCAGAAGCTTCCGGGGGGACACTGAAGCTTTCTTT.

The chain is built from TRBV4-1 and TRBJ2-1; D call uncertain. The germline V gene encodes CDR1 MGHRA and CDR2 YSYEKL. Trimming cost V 0 bases and J 4 bases, with 7 bases left between them. This CDR3 spans 14 amino acids. CDR3 region: CASSQENSYNEQFF. CDR3 DNA: TGCGCCAGCAGCCAAGAAAACAGTTACAATGAGCAGTTCTTC.

The chain employs TRBV29-1 and TRBJ1-5; D is perhaps TRBD1 (5 bases). From germline, CDR1 is SQVTM and CDR2 ANQGSEA. The CDR3 is 13 amino acids. The V gene lost 6 bases and the J gene lost 4 bases, with 13 bases spanning the gap. The CDR3 coding sequence is TGCAGCGTCGGGGGAGGGCTTAATCAGCCCCAGCATTTT. This sequence encodes CSVGGGLNQPQHF.

The CDR3: CASSQADRGEQYF. The CDR3 DNA is TGCGCCAGCAGCCAAGCTGACAGGGGCGAGCAGTACTTC. The rearrangement links TRBV4-1 to TRBJ2-7; 8 nucleotides match TRBD1. Germline CDR1 is MGHRA and CDR2 is YSYEKL. The length of the CDR3 is 13 residues. V dropped 1 base and J dropped 6; count of bases not matched to a gene: 2.

This clone has only one observation. The chain is built from TRBV3-1 (or the pseudogene TRBV3-2) and TRBJ2-2; D is perhaps TRBD1 or TRBD2 (5 bases each). Trimming removed 2 bases at V and 5 bases at J, with 12 bases between. This CDR3 contains 15 residues. CDR1 is LGHDT, CDR2 YNNKEL, per germline (reference sequence). The DNA for the CDR3 is TGTGCCAGCAGCCAAAGGGACGGCCGGACCGGGGAGCTGTTTTTT. As protein: CASSQRDGRTGELFF.

In its sample, this clone was seen a few times. This chain uses TRBV5-1 with TRBJ1-2; unclear D gene. The length of the CDR3 is 12 residues. Germline lookup yields CDR1 SGHRS and CDR2 YFSETQ. Trimming stripped 1 base from V and 7 bases from J, with 8 bases between. The CDR3, as DNA: TGCGCCAGCAGCTTGCGTTCGGGTGGCTACACCTTC. Residues: CASSLRSGGYTF.

The rearrangement uses TRBV21-1 and TRBJ2-5; the tabulated D call, TRBD1, remains unverified against the DNA. TRBV21-1 corresponds to a pseudogene. The CDR3 sequence is 16 residues long. The CDR3: CASSSTGRARQETQYF. CDR3 bases: TGTGCCAGCAGCTCCACTGGCAGGGCACGCCAAGAGACCCAGTACTTC.

The chain carries TRBV3-1 (or the pseudogene TRBV3-2) and TRBJ2-5; TRBD2 matches 8 bases. Germline V lookup: CDR1 LGHDT, CDR2 YNNKEL (reference sequence). V lost 5 bases to trimming and J lost 1 base; unmatched junction nucleotides: 15. The CDR3 loop spans 18 amino acids. CDR3 sequence: CASSYRRRSGRTQETQYF. The CDR3 DNA is TGTGCCAGCAGCTATCGAAGGAGGAGCGGGAGAACCCAAGAGACCCAGTACTTC.

The J gene is TRBJ2-3, the V gene TRBV11-2, with D unresolved. This CDR3 contains 15 residues. CDR1 and CDR2 from the germline V gene are SGHAT and FQNNGV. The V and J ends lost 0 bases and 4 bases respectively, with 11 bases between them. The CDR3 DNA reads TGTGCCAGCAGCTTAGAACTCCCCCGGTCAGATACGCAGTATTTT. It encodes CASSLELPRSDTQYF.

The V gene is TRBV19, the J gene TRBJ2-7, with D perhaps matching TRBD1 or TRBD2 (5 bases each). Per germline, CDR1 LNHDA and CDR2 SQIVND (reference sequence). V was trimmed by 8 bases and J by 2 bases, leaving 10 bases between them. CDR3 length: 12 residues. CDR3 nucleotides: TGTGCCAGTCGGGACGGTCCCTACGAGCAGTACTTC. It translates to CASRDGPYEQYF.

This clone was seen only once. The chain recombines TRBV5-4 with TRBJ1-1, with D uncertain. The V and J ends lost 4 bases and 2 bases respectively, with 15 bases between them. Germline V gene lookup returns CDR1 SGHNT and CDR2 YYREEE (reference sequence). This CDR3 has 15 amino acids. The CDR3 region is CASSPQVSHNTEAFF. The CDR3 DNA is TGTGCCAGCAGCCCACAAGTGAGCCATAACACTGAAGCTTTCTTT.

The rearrangement uses TRBV10-3 and TRBJ2-7; 10 positions agree with TRBD1. The CDR3 has 13 amino acids. V was pared by 10 bases and J by 4 bases, with 7 bases of the junction left unmatched. Germline V CDR1 and CDR2: ENHRY, SYGVKD. The CDR3 nucleotides are TGTGCCACCGGGACAGGGGAGATGTACGAGCAGTACTTC. Protein product: CATGTGEMYEQYF.

The gene calls are TRBV4-2 and TRBJ1-2; D not certain. V was clipped by 0 bases and J by 8 bases, with 16 bases between them. The CDR3 is 15 residues long. The germline gives CDR1 LGHNA, CDR2 YNFKEQ. This CDR3 reads CASSQDLGKFGGYTF. CDR3 bases: TGTGCCAGCAGCCAAGACCTAGGGAAATTTGGAGGCTACACCTTC.

V usage is TRBV18 and J usage is TRBJ2-7; 8 bases are shared with TRBD2. The CDR3 has 16 residues. Germline CDR1 reads KGHSH; CDR2 reads LQKENI. Trimming took 2 bases from V and 2 from J; bases not matched to a gene: 8. The CDR3 sequence: CASSPMVGGRTYEQYF. The CDR3 nucleotides read TGTGCCAGCTCACCAATGGTTGGCGGGAGGACCTACGAGCAGTACTTC.

This clone was seen only once. The genes are TRBV7-3 and TRBJ2-1; 8 bases map to TRBD2. The CDR3 consists of 16 residues. V gave up 2 bases and J gave up 2 bases; unmatched junction bases: 5. Germline V lookup: CDR1 SGHTA, CDR2 FQGTGA. In nucleotides, the CDR3 is TGTGCCAGCAGCTTAGTAGGGCGGGGGGCCTACAATGAGCAGTTCTTC. This sequence encodes CASSLVGRGAYNEQFF.

The chain joins TRBV3-1 (or the pseudogene TRBV3-2) to TRBJ2-7; 8 bases align to TRBD2. The J call may be wrong; the DNA end is better matched by TRBJ2-1. This CDR3 spans 15 amino acids. Germline CDR1 and CDR2: LGHDT and YNNKEL (reference sequence). CDR3 coding DNA: TGTGCCAGCAGCCAAACTTCTAGCGGGTACAATGAGCAGTTCTTC. It encodes CASSQTSSGYNEQFF.